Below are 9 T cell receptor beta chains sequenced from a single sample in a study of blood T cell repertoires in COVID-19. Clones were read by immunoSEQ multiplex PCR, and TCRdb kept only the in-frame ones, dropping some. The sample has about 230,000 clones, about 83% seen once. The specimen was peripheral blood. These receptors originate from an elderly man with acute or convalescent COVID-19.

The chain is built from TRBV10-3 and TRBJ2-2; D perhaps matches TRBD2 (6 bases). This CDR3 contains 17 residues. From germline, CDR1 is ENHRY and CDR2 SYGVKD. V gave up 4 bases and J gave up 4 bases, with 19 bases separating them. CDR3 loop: CAISGPLGGGATGELFF. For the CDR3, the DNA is TGTGCCATCAGTGGCCCCCTGGGGGGTGGGGCCACCGGGGAGCTGTTTTTT.

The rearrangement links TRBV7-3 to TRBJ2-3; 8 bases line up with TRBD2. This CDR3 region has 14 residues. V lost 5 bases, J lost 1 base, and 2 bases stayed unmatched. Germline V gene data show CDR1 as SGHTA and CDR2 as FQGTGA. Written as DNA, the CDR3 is TGTGCCAGCAGCCCGACTAGCGGCACAGATACGCAGTATTTT. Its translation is CASSPTSGTDTQYF.

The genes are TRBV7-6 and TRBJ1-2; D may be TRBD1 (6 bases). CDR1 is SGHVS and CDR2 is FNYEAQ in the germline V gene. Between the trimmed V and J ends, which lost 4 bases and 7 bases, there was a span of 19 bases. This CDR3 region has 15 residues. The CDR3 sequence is CASSSGGRGAGGYTF. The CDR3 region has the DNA TGTGCCAGCAGCTCCGGTGGTCGGGGGGCAGGTGGCTACACCTTC.

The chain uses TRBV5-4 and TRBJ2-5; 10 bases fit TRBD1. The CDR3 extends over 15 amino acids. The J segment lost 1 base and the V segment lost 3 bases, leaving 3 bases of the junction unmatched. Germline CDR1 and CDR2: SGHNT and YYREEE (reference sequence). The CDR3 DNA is TGTGCCAGCAGCTCCCGGGACAGGGGCCAAGAGACCCAGTACTTC. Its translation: CASSSRDRGQETQYF. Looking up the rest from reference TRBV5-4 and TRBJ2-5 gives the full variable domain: ETGVTQSPTHLIKTRGQQVTLRCSSQSGHNTVSWYQQALGQGPQFIFQYYREEENGRGNFPPRFSGLQFPNYSSELNVNALELDDSALYLCASSSRDRGQETQYFGPGTRLLVL.

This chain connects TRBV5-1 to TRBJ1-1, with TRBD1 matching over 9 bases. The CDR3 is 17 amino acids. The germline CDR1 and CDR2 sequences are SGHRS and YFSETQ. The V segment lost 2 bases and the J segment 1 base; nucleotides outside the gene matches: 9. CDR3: CASSFPRGTGWNTEAFF. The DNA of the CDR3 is TGCGCCAGCAGCTTCCCGAGGGGGACAGGGTGGAACACTGAAGCTTTCTTT. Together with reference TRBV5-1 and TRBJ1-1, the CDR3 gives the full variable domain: KAGVTQTPRYLIKTRGQQVTLSCSPISGHRSVSWYQQTPGQGLQFLFEYFSETQRNKGNFPGRFSGRQFSNSRSEMNVSTLELGDSALYLCASSFPRGTGWNTEAFFGQGTRLTVV.

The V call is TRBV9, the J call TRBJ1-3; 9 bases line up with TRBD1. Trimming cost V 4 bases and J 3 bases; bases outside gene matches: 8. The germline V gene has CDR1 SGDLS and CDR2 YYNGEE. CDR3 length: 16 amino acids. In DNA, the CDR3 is TGTGCCAGCAGCCCCCGGACAGGGGTCGGTGGAAACACCATATATTTT. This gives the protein CASSPRTGVGGNTIYF.

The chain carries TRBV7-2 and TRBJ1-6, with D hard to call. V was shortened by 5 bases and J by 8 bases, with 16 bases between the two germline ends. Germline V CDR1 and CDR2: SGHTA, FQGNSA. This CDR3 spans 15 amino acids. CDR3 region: CASSAGGGDYSPLHF. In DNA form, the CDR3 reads TGTGCCAGCAGCGCAGGTGGAGGTGATTATTCACCCCTCCACTTT. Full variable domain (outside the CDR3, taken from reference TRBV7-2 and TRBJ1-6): GAGVSQSPSNKVTEKGKDVELRCDPISGHTALYWYRQSLGQGLEFLIYFQGNSAPDKSGLPSDRFSAERTGGSVSTLTIQRTQQEDSAVYLCASSAGGGDYSPLHFGNGTRLTVT.

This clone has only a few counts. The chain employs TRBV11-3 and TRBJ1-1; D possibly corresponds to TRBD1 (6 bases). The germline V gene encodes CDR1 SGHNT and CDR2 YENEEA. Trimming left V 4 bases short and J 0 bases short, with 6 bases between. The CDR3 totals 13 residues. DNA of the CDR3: TGTGCCAGCAGCTCAGGGGTGAACACTGAAGCTTTCTTT. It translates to CASSSGVNTEAFF.

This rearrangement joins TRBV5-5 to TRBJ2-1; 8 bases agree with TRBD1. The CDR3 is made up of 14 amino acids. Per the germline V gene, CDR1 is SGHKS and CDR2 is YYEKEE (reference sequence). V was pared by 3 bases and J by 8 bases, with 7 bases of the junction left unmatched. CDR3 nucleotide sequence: TGTGCCAGCAGCTCGAGGACAGGGCCGGATGAGCAGTTCTTC. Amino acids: CASSSRTGPDEQFF.